This TCR beta chain was profiled in a study of blood T cells in healthy people across ages. Study-wide points: It was the long-lived donors that had more naive CD4+ cells and higher diversity than aged donors.

This clonotype was seen only a few times. The target antigen is unknown. CDR1 and CDR2 from the germline V gene are MDHEN and SYDVKM. The CDR3 loop spans 14 amino acids. V was trimmed by 5 bases and J by 2 bases, leaving 10 bases between them. The use of a sample-barcoded 5' primer and a J-beta primer mix characterized a second PCR of about 6 to 12 cycles. TCRdb passed the 5' RACE reads through MiXCR, listing each CDR3 protein once. The sample records 710,000 or so distinct CDR3 sequences, 20% to 25% being singletons. The receptor comes from a man aged 65-85 years in good health. The rearrangement uses TRBV28 and TRBJ2-1; D perhaps matches TRBD2 (5 bases). Specimen: blood. For the CDR3, the DNA is TGTGCCAGCAGTGGCGGGTTTGCCTACAATGAGCAGTTCTTC. This codes for CASSGGFAYNEQFF.